The T cell receptor beta chain under discussion was sequenced for a study of PD-1 blockade in classical Hodgkin lymphoma. Study results and caveats: Newly diagnosed patients reportedly had lower baseline TCR diversity than healthy donors. CD4+ TCR diversity climbed significantly by C4D1, unlike CD8+ TCR diversity.

The CDR3 extends over 15 amino acids. The germline V gene encodes CDR1 MNHEY and CDR2 SMNVEV (reference sequence). V lost 6 bases, J lost 4 bases, and 19 bases lay in between. No patient escaped relapse after autologous stem cell transplantation, and brentuximab vedotin exposure varied. With respect to this clone: Antigen specificity is unknown.

Sequencing was performed with immunoSEQ multiplex PCR; in TCRdb, only in-frame clones are kept and a portion is missing. The table shows approximately 89,000 clones, with approximately 83% occurring only once. The V and J genes are TRBV27 and TRBJ2-7, with a weak D call TRBD1 (5 bases). The sequence derives from a human donor with classical Hodgkin lymphoma. The specimen was peripheral blood mononuclear cells (PBMCs), collected at baseline. The CDR3 region is CASSRREGVGYEQYF. As DNA, the CDR3 is TGTGCCAGCAGCCGCCGTGAAGGGGTTGGGTACGAGCAGTACTTC.